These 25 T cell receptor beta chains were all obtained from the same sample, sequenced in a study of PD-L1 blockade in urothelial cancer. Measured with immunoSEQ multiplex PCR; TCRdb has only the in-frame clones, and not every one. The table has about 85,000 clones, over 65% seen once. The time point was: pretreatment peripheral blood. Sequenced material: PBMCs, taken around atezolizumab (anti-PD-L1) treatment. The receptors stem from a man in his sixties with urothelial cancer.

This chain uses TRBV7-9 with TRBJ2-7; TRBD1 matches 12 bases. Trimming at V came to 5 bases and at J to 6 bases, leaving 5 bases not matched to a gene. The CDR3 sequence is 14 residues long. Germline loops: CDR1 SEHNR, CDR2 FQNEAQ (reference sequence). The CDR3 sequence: CASSMGQGALEQYF. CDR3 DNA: TGTGCCAGCAGCATGGGACAGGGGGCTCTCGAGCAGTACTTC.

In DNA, the CDR3 is TGTGCCAGCAGCTCCAACTACGAGCAGTACTTC. Translated: CASSSNYEQYF. The chain uses TRBV7-8 and TRBJ2-7, with unresolved D. Germline loops: CDR1 SGHVS, CDR2 FQNEAQ. This CDR3 region has 11 residues. Trimming removed 4 bases at V and 3 bases at J, with 4 bases between.

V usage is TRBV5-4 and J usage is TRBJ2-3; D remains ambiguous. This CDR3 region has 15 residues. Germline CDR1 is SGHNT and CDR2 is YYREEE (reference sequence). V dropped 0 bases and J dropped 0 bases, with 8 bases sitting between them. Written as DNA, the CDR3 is TGTGCCAGCAGCTTGGACGGAGATAGCACAGATACGCAGTATTTT. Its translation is CASSLDGDSTDTQYF.

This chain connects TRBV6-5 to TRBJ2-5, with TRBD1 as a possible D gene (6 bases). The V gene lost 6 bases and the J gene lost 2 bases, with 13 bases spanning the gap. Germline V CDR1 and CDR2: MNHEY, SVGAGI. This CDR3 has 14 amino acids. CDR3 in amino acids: CASRIQGVQETQYF. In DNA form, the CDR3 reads TGTGCCAGCAGAATACAGGGAGTACAAGAGACCCAGTACTTC.

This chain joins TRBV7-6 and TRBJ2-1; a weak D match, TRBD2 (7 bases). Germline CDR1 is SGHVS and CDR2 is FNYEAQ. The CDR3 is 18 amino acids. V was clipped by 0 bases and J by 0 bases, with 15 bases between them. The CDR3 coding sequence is TGTGCCAGCAGCTTAGCAGGGCGGGGGCGAAGCTCCTACAATGAGCAGTTCTTC. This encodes CASSLAGRGRSSYNEQFF.

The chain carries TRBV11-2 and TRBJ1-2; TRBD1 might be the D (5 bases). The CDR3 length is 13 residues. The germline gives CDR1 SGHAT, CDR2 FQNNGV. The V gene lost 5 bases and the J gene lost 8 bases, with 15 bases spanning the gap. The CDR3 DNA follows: TGTGCCAGCAGCCTAGGAAGGGGTAGCGGCTACACCTTC. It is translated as CASSLGRGSGYTF.

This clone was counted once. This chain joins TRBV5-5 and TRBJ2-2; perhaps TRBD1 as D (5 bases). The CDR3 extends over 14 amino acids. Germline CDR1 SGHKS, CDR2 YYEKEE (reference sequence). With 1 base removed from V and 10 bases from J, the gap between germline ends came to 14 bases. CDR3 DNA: TGTGCCAGCAGCTTGATTTCAGGGTCGTTGGAGCTGTTTTTT. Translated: CASSLISGSLELFF.

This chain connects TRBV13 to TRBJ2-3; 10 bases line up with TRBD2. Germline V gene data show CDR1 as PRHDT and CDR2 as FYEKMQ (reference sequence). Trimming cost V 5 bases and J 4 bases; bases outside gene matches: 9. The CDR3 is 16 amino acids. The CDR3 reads CASSPLAAGGADTQYF. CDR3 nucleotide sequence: TGTGCCAGCAGCCCCCTCGCAGCGGGGGGGGCAGATACGCAGTATTTT.

CDR3 sequence: CASSLARRNTEAFF. The CDR3, as DNA: TGTGCCAGCAGTTTGGCTCGGAGGAACACTGAAGCTTTCTTT. This chain connects TRBV27 to TRBJ1-1; D not resolved. Between the trimmed V and J ends, which lost 3 bases and 1 base, there was a span of 9 bases. Germline values: CDR1 MNHEY, CDR2 SMNVEV (reference sequence). The CDR3 has 14 residues.

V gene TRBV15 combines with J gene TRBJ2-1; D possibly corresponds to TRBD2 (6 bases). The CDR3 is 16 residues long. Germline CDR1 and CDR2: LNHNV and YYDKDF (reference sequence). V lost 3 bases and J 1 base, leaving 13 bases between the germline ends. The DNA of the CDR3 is TGTGCCACCAGCAGGGCAGGGACTTTGTCCTACAATGAGCAGTTCTTC. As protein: CATSRAGTLSYNEQFF.

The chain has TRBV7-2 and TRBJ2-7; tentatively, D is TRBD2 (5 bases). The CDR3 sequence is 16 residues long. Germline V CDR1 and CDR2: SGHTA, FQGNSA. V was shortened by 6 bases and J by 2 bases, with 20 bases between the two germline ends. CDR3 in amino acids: CASRSSGERRAYEQYF. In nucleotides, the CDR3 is TGTGCCAGCAGGTCCTCGGGCGAGCGGAGAGCCTACGAGCAGTACTTC.

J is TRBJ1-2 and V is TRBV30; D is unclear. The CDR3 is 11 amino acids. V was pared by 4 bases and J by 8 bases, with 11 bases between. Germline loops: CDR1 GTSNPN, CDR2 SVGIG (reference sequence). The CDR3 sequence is CAWNRGQGYTF. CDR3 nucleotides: TGTGCCTGGAACCGAGGGCAAGGCTACACCTTC.

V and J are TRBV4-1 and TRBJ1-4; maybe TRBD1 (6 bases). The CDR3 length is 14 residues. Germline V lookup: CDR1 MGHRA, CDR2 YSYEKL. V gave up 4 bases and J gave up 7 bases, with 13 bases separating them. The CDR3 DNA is TGCGCCAGCAGCCCTCGGACAGAGAGTGAAAAACTGTTTTTT. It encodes CASSPRTESEKLFF.

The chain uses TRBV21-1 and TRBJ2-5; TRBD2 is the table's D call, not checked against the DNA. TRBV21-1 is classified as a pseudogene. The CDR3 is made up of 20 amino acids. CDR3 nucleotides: TGTGCCAGCATCTTATATTGGGGGACTAGCGGGAGTAAGGTTGGAGAGACCCAGTACTTC. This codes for CASILYWGTSGSKVGETQYF.

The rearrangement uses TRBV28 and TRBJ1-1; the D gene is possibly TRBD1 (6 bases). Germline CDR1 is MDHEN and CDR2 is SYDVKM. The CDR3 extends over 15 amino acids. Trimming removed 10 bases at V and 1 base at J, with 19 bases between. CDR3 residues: CATQGSGRGNTEAFF. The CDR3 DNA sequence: TGTGCCACCCAGGGGTCGGGACGGGGGAACACTGAAGCTTTCTTT.

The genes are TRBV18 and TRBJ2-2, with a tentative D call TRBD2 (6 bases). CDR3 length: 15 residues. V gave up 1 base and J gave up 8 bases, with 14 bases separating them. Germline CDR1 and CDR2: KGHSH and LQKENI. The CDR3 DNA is TGTGCCAGCTCACCACTGGGAGGCCCTTTGGGGGAGCTGTTTTTT. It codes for CASSPLGGPLGELFF.

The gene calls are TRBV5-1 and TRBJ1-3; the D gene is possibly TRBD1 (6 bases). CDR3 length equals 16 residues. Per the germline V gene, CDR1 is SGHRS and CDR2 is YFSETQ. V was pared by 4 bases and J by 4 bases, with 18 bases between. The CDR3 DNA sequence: TGCGCCAGCAGCCAACGCGGACAGTTGGAAGGAAACACCATATATTTT. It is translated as CASSQRGQLEGNTIYF.

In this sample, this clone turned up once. Here the CDR3 DNA reads TGTGCCAGCAGCCCCGCCCGGGACAGCTCCTACTCCTACGAGCAGTACTTC. This codes for CASSPARDSSYSYEQYF. The J gene is TRBJ2-7, the V gene TRBV11-2; TRBD1 matches 7 bases. The CDR3 length is 17 residues. V was pared by 5 bases and J by 0 bases, with 13 bases of the junction left unmatched. Germline CDR1 reads SGHAT; CDR2 reads FQNNGV.

CDR3 region: CASSHGQGSYGYTF. The DNA for the CDR3 is TGCGCCAGCAGCCATGGACAGGGGTCATATGGCTACACCTTC. This chain links TRBV4-3 with TRBJ1-2, with TRBD1 matching 9 bases. The trim removed 3 bases at V and 5 bases at J, leaving 4 bases unmatched. This CDR3 has 14 amino acids. The germline V gene encodes CDR1 LGHNA and CDR2 YSLEER.

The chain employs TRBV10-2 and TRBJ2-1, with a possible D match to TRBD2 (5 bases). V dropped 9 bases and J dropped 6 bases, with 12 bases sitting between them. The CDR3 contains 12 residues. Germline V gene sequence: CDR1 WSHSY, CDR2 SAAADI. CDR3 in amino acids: CASEGSGNEQFF. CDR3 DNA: TGCGCCAGTGAGGGTTCAGGCAATGAGCAGTTCTTC.

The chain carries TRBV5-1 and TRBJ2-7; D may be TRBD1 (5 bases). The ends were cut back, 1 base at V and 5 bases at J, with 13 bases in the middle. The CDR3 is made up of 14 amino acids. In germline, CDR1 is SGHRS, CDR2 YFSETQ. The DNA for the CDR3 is TGCGCCAGCAGCTTGATACCAGGGTATGACGAGCAGTACTTC. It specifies CASSLIPGYDEQYF.

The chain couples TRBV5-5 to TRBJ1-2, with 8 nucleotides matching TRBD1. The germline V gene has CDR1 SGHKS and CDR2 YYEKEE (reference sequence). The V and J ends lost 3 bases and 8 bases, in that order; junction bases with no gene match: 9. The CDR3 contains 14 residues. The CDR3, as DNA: TGTGCCAGCAGCTCTCAAAGTGACAGGGGCGGCTACACCTTC. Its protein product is CASSSQSDRGGYTF.

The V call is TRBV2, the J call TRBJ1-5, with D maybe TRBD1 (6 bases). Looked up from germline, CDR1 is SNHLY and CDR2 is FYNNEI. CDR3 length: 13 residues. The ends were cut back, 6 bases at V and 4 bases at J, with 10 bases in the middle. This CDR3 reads CASSGTGNQPQHF. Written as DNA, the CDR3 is TGTGCCAGCAGCGGCACAGGGAATCAGCCCCAGCATTTT.

CDR3 sequence (DNA): TGTGCTAGTGGCCGGGGGGGTTGGACAGATGGCTACACCTTC. Translating it yields CASGRGGWTDGYTF. The rearrangement links TRBV12-5 to TRBJ1-2, with D perhaps TRBD1 (6 bases). The CDR3 is 14 amino acids. Germline assignment: CDR1 LGHNT and CDR2 FRNRAP. V was shortened by 6 bases and J by 6 bases, with 17 bases between the two germline ends.

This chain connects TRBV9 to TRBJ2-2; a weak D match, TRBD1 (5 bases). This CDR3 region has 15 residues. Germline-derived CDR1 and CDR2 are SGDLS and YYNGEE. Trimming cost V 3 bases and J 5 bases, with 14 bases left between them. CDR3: CASSALTGPTGELFF. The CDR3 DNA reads TGTGCCAGCAGCGCGTTAACAGGACCTACCGGGGAGCTGTTTTTT.